One sample yielded the 3 T cell receptor beta chains listed below, sequenced in a study of beta chain features in type 1 diabetes. Broader study findings: A moderate, significant TCRB CDR3 shortening appeared in type 1 diabetes across four CD4+ subsets.

Every bit of the isolated RNA underwent reverse transcription, so sequencing read expressed TCRB transcripts. Produced via immunoSEQ multiplex PCR; TCRdb's table is partial and in-frame only. The table records over 200,000 clones, roughly a tenth of them present only once. Their cognate antigens are unknown. The sample consisted of naive CD4+ T cells from blood. The source is a man aged 25 to 40 with type 1 diabetes.

There are a few counts of this clone. This rearrangement joins TRBV9 to TRBJ2-7; a weak D match, TRBD2 (5 bases). The V and J ends lost 0 bases and 1 base respectively, with 8 bases between them. Germline V gene sequence: CDR1 SGDLS, CDR2 YYNGEE. The CDR3 loop spans 14 amino acids. The CDR3 protein is CASSVGGLSYEQYF. CDR3 DNA: TGTGCCAGCAGCGTAGGAGGACTGTCCTACGAGCAGTACTTC.

The chain carries TRBV19 and TRBJ1-4, with 9 bases that match TRBD1. CDR1 is LNHDA, CDR2 SQIVND, per germline (reference sequence). The CDR3 extends over 17 amino acids. After removal of 5 bases from V and 6 bases from J, the junction contained 13 bases not matched to a gene. DNA for the CDR3: TGTGCCAGTAGTCTCAATGGAATACAGGGGGCGCATGAAAAACTGTTTTTT. Translation gives CASSLNGIQGAHEKLFF.

This chain links TRBV2 with TRBJ2-7; D remains ambiguous. The CDR3 consists of 12 residues. V lost 7 bases and J 3 bases, leaving 10 bases between the germline ends. The germline gives CDR1 SNHLY, CDR2 FYNNEI. CDR3 DNA sequence: TGTGCCAGCAAGGAGAATGGCTACGAGCAGTACTTC. Its protein product is CASKENGYEQYF. The full variable domain, with the rest looked up from reference TRBV2 and TRBJ2-7, is EPEVTQTPSHQVTQMGQEVILRCVPISNHLYFYWYRQILGQKVEFLVSFYNNEISEKSEIFDDQFSVERPDGSNFTLKIRSTKLEDSAMYFCASKENGYEQYFGPGTRLTVT.